Below are 27 T cell receptor beta chains sequenced from a single sample in a study of CD8+ T cells in alopecia areata. The treatment: oral pan-JAK inhibitor, 5-10 mg twice daily. As the sequencing template, cDNA was produced by extracting RNA and reverse transcribing it. The data were produced by immunoSEQ multiplex PCR, yet TCRdb's version contains in-frame clones alone and is incomplete. The table includes some 190,000 clones, approximately 67% detected once. Sequences were derived from CD4+ T cells sorted from blood, sampled at roughly week 49, from a patient treated with tofacitinib. The receptors stem from a human donor with alopecia areata.

The chain combines TRBV6-1 with TRBJ1-2, with D possibly being TRBD1 (6 bases). Germline V gives CDR1 MNHNS, CDR2 SASEGT. CDR3 length: 16 amino acids. The ends were cut back, 4 bases at V and 4 bases at J, with 19 bases in the middle. CDR3 in DNA: TGTGCCAGCAGTGCAAAGGTAGGGGGTTTCGGCTATGGCTACACCTTC. Its translation: CASSAKVGGFGYGYTF.

V gene TRBV29-1 combines with J gene TRBJ2-3, with D possibly called TRBD1 or TRBD2 (7 bases each). Germline values: CDR1 SQVTM, CDR2 ANQGSEA. Trimming removed 4 bases at V and 9 bases at J, with 23 bases between. The CDR3 has 15 amino acids. CDR3 amino acids: CSVVGEGATVPTQYF. The DNA for the CDR3 is TGCAGCGTTGTGGGGGAGGGGGCTACCGTTCCCACGCAGTATTTT.

This CDR3 is CSVSRDAPYEQYF. In DNA, the CDR3 is TGCAGCGTTTCCCGGGACGCACCCTACGAGCAGTACTTC. The chain employs TRBV29-1 and TRBJ2-7; either TRBD1 or TRBD2 may supply D (5 bases each). The ends were cut back, 5 bases at V and 2 bases at J, with 13 bases in the middle. The CDR3 is made up of 13 amino acids. The germline V gene has CDR1 SQVTM and CDR2 ANQGSEA.

V gene TRBV29-1 combines with J gene TRBJ2-2; no definite D call. The CDR3 covers 13 residues. Germline V gives CDR1 SQVTM, CDR2 ANQGSEA. V lost 7 bases and J lost 2, with 11 bases in between. CDR3 coding DNA: TGCAGCGCCCGAGGACCAAACACCGGGGAGCTGTTTTTT. This sequence encodes CSARGPNTGELFF.

The V call is TRBV29-1, the J call TRBJ1-2; a weak D match, TRBD1 (6 bases). The germline gives CDR1 SQVTM, CDR2 ANQGSEA. Trimming took 3 bases from V and 8 from J, leaving 13 bases between them. This CDR3 has 12 residues. CDR3 loop: CSVDTGGQGYTF. The CDR3 bases are TGCAGCGTTGACACCGGGGGGCAGGGCTACACCTTC.

The DNA for the CDR3 is TGTGCCAGCAGCCCGACTATACAGACAGGGAGCTCTGGAAACACCATATATTTT. This sequence encodes CASSPTIQTGSSGNTIYF. The rearrangement uses TRBV7-8 and TRBJ1-3; 7 bases are shared with TRBD1. V dropped 5 bases and J dropped 0; count of bases not matched to a gene: 13. This CDR3 has 18 amino acids. CDR1 SGHVS and CDR2 FQNEAQ come from the germline V gene.

The chain combines TRBV5-1 with TRBJ1-2; D is ambiguous. The CDR3 has 13 amino acids. CDR1 and CDR2 (germline): SGHRS, YFSETQ. With 5 bases removed from V and 5 bases from J, the gap between germline ends came to 13 bases. The chain's CDR3 is CASSPDGEYGYTF. The CDR3 bases are TGCGCCAGCAGTCCGGACGGAGAGTATGGCTACACCTTC. Looking up the rest from reference TRBV5-1 and TRBJ1-2 gives the full variable domain: KAGVTQTPRYLIKTRGQQVTLSCSPISGHRSVSWYQQTPGQGLQFLFEYFSETQRNKGNFPGRFSGRQFSNSRSEMNVSTLELGDSALYLCASSPDGEYGYTFGSGTRLTVV.

This clone occurred a few times. V gene TRBV5-6 combines with J gene TRBJ2-5; D remains ambiguous. CDR1 is SGHDT, CDR2 YYEEEE, per germline. V was trimmed by 1 base and J by 2 bases, leaving 12 bases between them. The length of the CDR3 is 15 residues. The CDR3 here is CASSLRFARQETQYF. In DNA, the CDR3 is TGTGCCAGCAGCTTGAGGTTTGCCAGACAAGAGACCCAGTACTTC.

The rearrangement uses TRBV6-5 and TRBJ2-5, with D unclear. Trimming left V 2 bases short and J 1 base short, with 5 bases between. Germline loops: CDR1 MNHEY, CDR2 SVGAGI. This CDR3 has 13 residues. The CDR3, as DNA: TGTGCCAGCAGTTACCGGGTCCAAGAGACCCAGTACTTC. This gives the protein CASSYRVQETQYF.

A remark on this clone: Other DNA variants within this sample encode the same CDR3. This sequence joins TRBV29-1 and TRBJ1-1; 11 bases match TRBD1. CDR3 length: 13 residues. Trimming at V came to 6 bases and at J to 2 bases, leaving 2 bases not matched to a gene. Germline CDR1 reads SQVTM; CDR2 reads ANQGSEA. DNA for the CDR3: TGCAGCGTGGACAGGGGGCGAAACACTGAAGCTTTCTTT. Encoded protein: CSVDRGRNTEAFF.

This clone has more than one count but fewer than ten. At the DNA level, this CDR3 is encoded by other sequences in the same sample as well. V usage is TRBV20-1 and J usage is TRBJ1-1; D gene ambiguous. The length of the CDR3 is 11 residues. CDR1 is DFQATT and CDR2 is SNEGSKA in the germline V gene (reference sequence). V lost 3 bases to trimming and J lost 4 bases, with 6 bases between them. The CDR3 DNA sequence: TGCAGTGCTAGGGAAGGCACTGAAGCTTTCTTT. Translating gives CSAREGTEAFF.

The chain joins TRBV4-3 to TRBJ2-1; unclear D gene. Germline V gene lookup returns CDR1 LGHNA and CDR2 YSLEER. Trimming left V 0 bases short and J 7 bases short, with 7 bases between. CDR3 size: 13 residues. Here the CDR3 reads CASSQDDRNEQFF. As DNA, the CDR3 is TGCGCCAGCAGCCAAGATGATCGGAATGAGCAGTTCTTC.

The rearrangement links TRBV29-1 to TRBJ2-3, with D possibly TRBD1 on 5 matching bases. The germline V gene encodes CDR1 SQVTM and CDR2 ANQGSEA. V lost 5 bases to trimming and J lost 6 bases, with 9 bases between them. The CDR3 has 11 residues. This CDR3 reads CSVNNRDTQYF. The DNA of the CDR3 is TGCAGCGTTAACAACAGGGATACGCAGTATTTT.

This clone occurred once. This chain connects TRBV2 to TRBJ1-5, with TRBD1 as a possible D gene (5 bases). Trimming shortened V by 6 bases and J by 0 bases, and 9 bases separated the two germline ends. The germline V gene has CDR1 SNHLY and CDR2 FYNNEI. This CDR3 contains 14 residues. CDR3 amino acids: CASRADSSNQPQHF. The CDR3, as DNA: TGTGCCAGCAGGGCTGACAGTAGCAATCAGCCCCAGCATTTT.

The chain uses TRBV18 and TRBJ1-2; D gene ambiguous. The CDR3 is 13 residues long. CDR1 and CDR2 (germline): KGHSH, LQKENI. The V gene lost 3 bases and the J gene lost 3 bases, with 8 bases spanning the gap. The CDR3 here is CASSPSRDYGYTF. Written as DNA, the CDR3 is TGTGCCAGCTCACCCTCCCGGGACTATGGCTACACCTTC. The variable domain in full, with the rest retrieved from reference TRBV18 and TRBJ1-2, is NAGVMQNPRHLVRRRGQEARLRCSPMKGHSHVYWYRQLPEEGLKFMVYLQKENIIDESGMPKERFSAEFPKEGPSILRIQQVVRGDSAAYFCASSPSRDYGYTFGSGTRLTVV.

The chain combines TRBV10-2 with TRBJ2-5; perhaps TRBD2 as D (6 bases). The germline gives CDR1 WSHSY, CDR2 SAAADI. Trimming took off 6 bases at V and 0 bases at J, with 8 bases between the two ends. The CDR3 spans 13 residues. As DNA, the CDR3 is TGCGCCAGCAGAACTAGCTACCAAGAGACCCAGTACTTC. Translated: CASRTSYQETQYF.

In its sample, this clone was seen a few times. The rearrangement joins TRBV14 to TRBJ2-7, with D perhaps assigned TRBD1 or TRBD2 (5 bases each). Per germline, CDR1 SGHDN and CDR2 FVKESK. Trimming removed 0 bases at V and 11 bases at J, with 23 bases between. The CDR3 consists of 16 residues. The CDR3 spells CASSQECGRCSGQEYF. CDR3 sequence (DNA): TGTGCCAGCAGCCAAGAGTGCGGGCGGTGTTCGGGGCAGGAGTACTTC.

This clone is a singleton in its sample. The chain employs TRBV11-1 and TRBJ2-7; D might be TRBD1 (6 bases). With 3 bases removed from V and 7 bases from J, the gap between germline ends came to 13 bases. The CDR3 loop spans 13 amino acids. In germline, CDR1 is SGHAT, CDR2 FQDESV (reference sequence). CDR3 region: CASSFDQGREQYF. The CDR3 DNA is TGTGCCAGCAGCTTTGACCAGGGGCGGGAGCAGTACTTC. Drawing the rest from reference TRBV11-1 and TRBJ2-7, the complete variable domain is EAEVAQSPRYKITEKSQAVAFWCDPISGHATLYWYRQILGQGPELLVQFQDESVVDDSQLPKDRFSAERLKGVDSTLKIQPAELGDSAMYLCASSFDQGREQYFGPGTRLTVT.

The genes are TRBV29-1 and TRBJ1-5; no firm D call. This CDR3 comprises 14 residues. The V end lost 4 bases, the J end lost 10 bases, and 20 bases lay between the germline ends. CDR1 is SQVTM, CDR2 ANQGSEA, per germline. The CDR3 here is CSVVLVAPAGPQHF. Here the CDR3 DNA reads TGCAGCGTTGTTCTTGTGGCTCCGGCGGGTCCCCAGCATTTT.

This sequence joins TRBV2 and TRBJ2-7, with a tentative D call TRBD1 (6 bases). Trimming took 7 bases from V and 2 from J, leaving 15 bases between them. From germline, CDR1 is SNHLY and CDR2 FYNNEI. The CDR3 is 14 amino acids. CDR3 bases: TGTGCCAGCAAACAGGGATTCATCGCCTACGAGCAGTACTTC. The encoded protein is CASKQGFIAYEQYF.

This clone was seen ten or more times. The chain recombines TRBV2 with TRBJ2-2; perhaps TRBD2 as D (6 bases). CDR3 length: 12 amino acids. CDR1 is SNHLY and CDR2 is FYNNEI in the germline V gene. CDR3: CARRVNTGELFF. DNA for the CDR3: TGTGCGAGGAGGGTGAACACCGGGGAGCTGTTTTTT.

This clone has only a few counts. The V gene is TRBV6-4, the J gene TRBJ1-3, with D maybe TRBD1 (6 bases). This CDR3 spans 13 amino acids. Germline loops: CDR1 MRHNA, CDR2 SNTAGT. Trimming removed 2 bases at V and 12 bases at J, with 14 bases between. In nucleotides, the CDR3 is TGTGCCAGCAGTGACCCGATCCAGGGGAACATATATTTT. It specifies CASSDPIQGNIYF.

The table lists this clone with a few counts. CDR3 residues: CASSLVETPNQPQHF. Written as DNA, the CDR3 is TGTGCCAGCAGCTTAGTGGAGACACCTAATCAGCCCCAGCATTTT. The chain employs TRBV7-2 and TRBJ1-5; D is unresolved. Germline V CDR1 and CDR2: SGHTA, FQGNSA. The CDR3 is 15 residues long. V lost 1 base and J lost 4, with 11 bases in between.

The CDR3 loop reads CASSPTGWHEQFF. The DNA of the CDR3 is TGCGCCAGCAGCCCCACAGGGTGGCATGAGCAGTTCTTC. This chain connects TRBV5-1 to TRBJ2-1; tentative D call: TRBD1 (6 bases). CDR1 SGHRS and CDR2 YFSETQ come from the germline V gene. CDR3 length: 13 amino acids. V was pared by 4 bases and J by 8 bases, with 13 bases between.

V and J are TRBV5-6 and TRBJ2-3; D is undetermined. The germline V gene encodes CDR1 SGHDT and CDR2 YYEEEE. The ends were cut back, 1 base at V and 0 bases at J, with 6 bases in the middle. This CDR3 is built from 14 residues. The CDR3 loop reads CASSLFVSTDTQYF. CDR3 DNA sequence: TGTGCCAGCAGCTTGTTCGTCAGCACAGATACGCAGTATTTT.

The J gene is TRBJ2-3, the V gene TRBV5-4; 7 nucleotides agree with TRBD2. Per germline, CDR1 SGHNT and CDR2 YYREEE (reference sequence). V gave up 2 bases and J gave up 3 bases; unmatched junction bases: 3. CDR3 length: 14 residues. The CDR3 loop reads CASSFTSVTDTQYF. The CDR3 bases are TGTGCCAGCAGCTTTACTAGCGTAACAGATACGCAGTATTTT.

The gene calls are TRBV4-3 and TRBJ1-1; 7 nucleotides agree with TRBD1. CDR1 is LGHNA and CDR2 is YSLEER in the germline V gene. The CDR3 consists of 13 residues. V was pared by 4 bases and J by 8 bases, with 7 bases of the junction left unmatched. The CDR3 protein is CASSPGGTAEAFF. The CDR3 nucleotides read TGCGCCAGCAGCCCCGGGGGGACAGCCGAAGCTTTCTTT.